The 19 T cell receptor beta chains below were found in one sample sequenced in a study of T cell responses to AZD1222 COVID-19 vaccine. Here immunoSEQ multiplex PCR was the method, and the copy in TCRdb shows in-frame clones only, minus some. This repertoire shows tens of thousands of clones, approximately 85% found once; its top ten account for about 19%. Sequenced material: peripheral blood, taken on day 0 of AZD1222 vaccination. Receptors originate from an adult in good health.

The genes are TRBV30 and TRBJ1-2; D perhaps matches TRBD1 (5 bases). The CDR3 consists of 14 residues. With 2 bases removed from V and 6 bases from J, the gap between germline ends came to 16 bases. The germline gives CDR1 GTSNPN, CDR2 SVGIG (reference sequence). CDR3 in amino acids: CAWSPGGGGDGYTF. DNA of the CDR3: TGTGCCTGGAGTCCGGGTGGGGGAGGCGATGGCTACACCTTC.

This clone was seen a single time. V and J are TRBV4-2 and TRBJ1-5, with 9 nucleotides matching TRBD1. With V trimmed by 0 bases and J by 7 bases, 7 bases remained unmatched. The CDR3 is 16 amino acids. From germline, CDR1 is LGHNA and CDR2 YNFKEQ. CDR3 protein: CASSQEADRGRQPQHF. In DNA form, the CDR3 reads TGTGCCAGCAGCCAAGAGGCAGACAGGGGGAGGCAGCCCCAGCATTTT.

The sample holds one count of this clone. The chain recombines TRBV19 with TRBJ2-2; the D is unclear. The CDR3 spans 11 residues. Germline V CDR1 and CDR2: LNHDA, SQIVND (reference sequence). Trimming took 4 bases from V and 9 from J, leaving 6 bases between them. CDR3 sequence: CASSSIRELFF. In nucleotides, the CDR3 is TGTGCCAGTAGTAGTATCCGGGAGCTGTTTTTT.

V is TRBV12-5 and J is TRBJ1-2; 7 bases align to TRBD1. The germline V gene encodes CDR1 LGHNT and CDR2 FRNRAP. The CDR3 runs to 16 residues. Trimming at V came to 5 bases and at J to 2 bases, leaving 11 bases not matched to a gene. CDR3 residues: CASGKRDSSSNYGYTF. CDR3 in DNA: TGTGCTAGTGGTAAACGGGACAGCAGTTCCAACTATGGCTACACCTTC.

V and J are TRBV19 and TRBJ1-5; D is undetermined. The CDR3 runs to 15 residues. V was pared by 4 bases and J by 6 bases, with 16 bases between. Germline loops: CDR1 LNHDA, CDR2 SQIVND (reference sequence). Here the CDR3 reads CASSTEGLSSQPQHF. CDR3 in DNA: TGTGCCAGTAGTACCGAAGGGTTGTCAAGTCAGCCCCAGCATTTT. The whole variable domain, filled in from reference TRBV19 and TRBJ1-5, reads DGGITQSPKYLFRKEGQNVTLSCEQNLNHDAMYWYRQDPGQGLRLIYYSQIVNDFQKGDIAEGYSVSREKKESFPLTVTSAQKNPTAFYLCASSTEGLSSQPQHFGDGTRLSIL.

This chain joins TRBV19 and TRBJ1-5, with a weak D call TRBD1 (6 bases). The CDR3 consists of 15 residues. V was clipped by 3 bases and J by 0 bases, with 9 bases between them. Germline CDR1 and CDR2: LNHDA and SQIVND (reference sequence). The CDR3 loop is CASSIGQTSNQPQHF. DNA for the CDR3: TGTGCCAGTAGTATCGGACAGACTAGCAATCAGCCCCAGCATTTT. Combining the CDR3 with reference TRBV19 and TRBJ1-5 gives the whole variable domain DGGITQSPKYLFRKEGQNVTLSCEQNLNHDAMYWYRQDPGQGLRLIYYSQIVNDFQKGDIAEGYSVSREKKESFPLTVTSAQKNPTAFYLCASSIGQTSNQPQHFGDGTRLSIL.

The sample holds a few counts of this clone. This rearrangement joins TRBV6-5 to TRBJ2-6; D is ambiguous. Trimming took off 6 bases at V and 0 bases at J, with 3 bases between the two ends. The CDR3 totals 13 residues. Germline loops: CDR1 MNHEY, CDR2 SVGAGI. The CDR3 protein is CASRLSGANVLTF. The CDR3 nucleotides are TGTGCCAGCAGACTCTCTGGGGCCAACGTCCTGACTTTC.

This chain connects TRBV5-1 to TRBJ2-7; tentatively, D is TRBD2 (7 bases). This CDR3 comprises 14 residues. Trimming took 0 bases from V and 5 from J, leaving 12 bases between them. The germline V gene encodes CDR1 SGHRS and CDR2 YFSETQ. CDR3 DNA: TGCGCCAGCAGCTTGGATAGGGGGACTAACGAGCAGTACTTC. Translated: CASSLDRGTNEQYF. Full variable domain (missing parts from reference TRBV5-1 and TRBJ2-7): KAGVTQTPRYLIKTRGQQVTLSCSPISGHRSVSWYQQTPGQGLQFLFEYFSETQRNKGNFPGRFSGRQFSNSRSEMNVSTLELGDSALYLCASSLDRGTNEQYFGPGTRLTVT.

The rearrangement uses TRBV6-5 and TRBJ1-3; D might be TRBD1 (6 bases). The CDR3 is made up of 14 amino acids. The ends were cut back, 7 bases at V and 8 bases at J, with 18 bases in the middle. CDR1 is MNHEY, CDR2 SVGAGI, per germline. The CDR3, as DNA: TGTGCCAGCAAAGGGGTTGGGGGCCTTCACACCATATATTTT. It encodes CASKGVGGLHTIYF.

The gene calls are TRBV10-3 and TRBJ1-6; possibly TRBD1 for D (5 bases). The CDR3 runs to 14 residues. The V end was cut by 6 bases, the J end by 7 bases, with 13 bases between. From germline, CDR1 is ENHRY and CDR2 SYGVKD. CDR3 protein: CAIRTGTANSPLHF. CDR3 DNA: TGTGCCATCAGGACCGGGACGGCAAATTCACCCCTCCACTTT.

The CDR3 loop is CASSSTSGGTDTQYF. CDR3 nucleotide sequence: TGTGCCAGCAGTTCCACTAGCGGGGGTACAGATACGCAGTATTTT. This sequence joins TRBV28 and TRBJ2-3, with 11 bases aligning to TRBD2. This CDR3 is 15 amino acids long. From germline, CDR1 is MDHEN and CDR2 SYDVKM. J lost 3 bases, V lost 4 bases, and 3 bases had no gene match.

The chain joins TRBV5-1 to TRBJ2-7; no definite D call. This CDR3 has 13 residues. Deletions cut 0 bases from V and 2 bases from J, with 6 bases between. Looked up from germline, CDR1 is SGHRS and CDR2 is YFSETQ. The CDR3, as DNA: TGCGCCAGCAGCTTGGGCTTGACCTACGAGCAGTACTTC. Translated, it gives CASSLGLTYEQYF.

The V call is TRBV27, the J call TRBJ1-2, with TRBD1 matching 8 bases. The CDR3 loop spans 15 amino acids. The germline V gene encodes CDR1 MNHEY and CDR2 SMNVEV (reference sequence). V lost 6 bases to trimming and J lost 8 bases; unmatched junction nucleotides: 14. The CDR3 nucleotides read TGTGCCAGCAGCGTTGCTCAGGGGGCAACGCGGGGCTACACCTTC. Translation: CASSVAQGATRGYTF.

The V call is TRBV25-1, the J call TRBJ2-7; TRBD1 might be the D (6 bases). In germline, CDR1 is MGHDK, CDR2 SYGVNS. The CDR3 is 15 residues long. Trimming took 2 bases from V and 6 from J, leaving 17 bases between them. The CDR3 region has the DNA TGTGCCAGCAGTGAACAGGAAGTACAGGGCCCCGAGCAGTACTTC. It is translated as CASSEQEVQGPEQYF.

V gene TRBV6-5 combines with J gene TRBJ1-2, with D uncertain. The CDR3 runs 11 residues. Trimming shortened V by 8 bases and J by 2 bases, and 6 bases separated the two germline ends. Looked up from germline, CDR1 is MNHEY and CDR2 is SVGAGI. The chain's CDR3 is CASGENYGYTF. CDR3 coding DNA: TGTGCCAGCGGGGAGAACTATGGCTACACCTTC.

The V gene is TRBV6-6, the J gene TRBJ1-5, with unresolved D. V shed 0 bases and J shed 0 bases, with 0 bases lying between them. The length of the CDR3 is 13 residues. Germline assignment: CDR1 MNHNY and CDR2 SVGAGI (reference sequence). CDR3 nucleotides: TGTGCCAGCAGTTACTCTAGCAATCAGCCCCAGCATTTT. Translated: CASSYSSNQPQHF.

This chain uses TRBV3-1 (or the pseudogene TRBV3-2) with TRBJ1-6; 9 bases are a match to TRBD1. CDR1 and CDR2 from the germline V gene are LGHDT and YNNKEL (reference sequence). J lost 10 bases, V lost 5 bases, and 12 bases had no gene match. CDR3 size: 16 residues. The CDR3 loop reads CASSENRGLGGSPLHF. Written as DNA, the CDR3 is TGTGCCAGCAGCGAAAACAGGGGGCTAGGAGGATCACCCCTCCACTTT.

The V gene is TRBV25-1, the J gene TRBJ1-2; weak D call: TRBD1 (5 bases). Germline V lookup: CDR1 MGHDK, CDR2 SYGVNS. Trimming shortened V by 7 bases and J by 5 bases, and 20 bases separated the two germline ends. This CDR3 is built from 15 residues. The CDR3 protein is CASTAGSMANYGYTF. The DNA for the CDR3 is TGTGCCAGCACCGCAGGGTCGATGGCGAATTATGGCTACACCTTC.

The CDR3 spells CASRPGRTNTEAFF. The CDR3 DNA reads TGTGCCAGCAGACCCGGACGGACGAACACTGAAGCTTTCTTT. The chain has TRBV27 and TRBJ1-1; D uncertain. The CDR3 covers 14 residues. CDR1 and CDR2 from the germline V gene are MNHEY and SMNVEV (reference sequence). Trimming shortened V by 6 bases and J by 1 base, and 12 bases separated the two germline ends.